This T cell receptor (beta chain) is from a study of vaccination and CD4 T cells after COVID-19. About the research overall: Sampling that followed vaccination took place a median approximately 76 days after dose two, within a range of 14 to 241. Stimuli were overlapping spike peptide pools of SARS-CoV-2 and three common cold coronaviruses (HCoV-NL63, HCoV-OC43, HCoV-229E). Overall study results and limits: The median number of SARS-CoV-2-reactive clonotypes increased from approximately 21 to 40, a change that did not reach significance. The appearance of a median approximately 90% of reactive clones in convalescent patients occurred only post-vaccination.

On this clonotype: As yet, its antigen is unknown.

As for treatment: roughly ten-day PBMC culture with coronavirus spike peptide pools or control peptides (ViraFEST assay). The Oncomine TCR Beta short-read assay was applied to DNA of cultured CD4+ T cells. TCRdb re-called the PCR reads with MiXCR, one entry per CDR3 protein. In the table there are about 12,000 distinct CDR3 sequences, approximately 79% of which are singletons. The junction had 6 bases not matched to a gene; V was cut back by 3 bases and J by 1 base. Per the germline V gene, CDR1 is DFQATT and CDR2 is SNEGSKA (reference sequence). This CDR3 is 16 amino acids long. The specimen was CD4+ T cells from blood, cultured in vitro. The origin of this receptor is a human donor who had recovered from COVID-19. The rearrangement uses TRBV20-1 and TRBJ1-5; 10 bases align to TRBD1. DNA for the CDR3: TGCAGTGCTAGGGTACGACAGGGGGCAAGCAATCAGCCCCAGCATTTT. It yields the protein CSARVRQGASNQPQHF.